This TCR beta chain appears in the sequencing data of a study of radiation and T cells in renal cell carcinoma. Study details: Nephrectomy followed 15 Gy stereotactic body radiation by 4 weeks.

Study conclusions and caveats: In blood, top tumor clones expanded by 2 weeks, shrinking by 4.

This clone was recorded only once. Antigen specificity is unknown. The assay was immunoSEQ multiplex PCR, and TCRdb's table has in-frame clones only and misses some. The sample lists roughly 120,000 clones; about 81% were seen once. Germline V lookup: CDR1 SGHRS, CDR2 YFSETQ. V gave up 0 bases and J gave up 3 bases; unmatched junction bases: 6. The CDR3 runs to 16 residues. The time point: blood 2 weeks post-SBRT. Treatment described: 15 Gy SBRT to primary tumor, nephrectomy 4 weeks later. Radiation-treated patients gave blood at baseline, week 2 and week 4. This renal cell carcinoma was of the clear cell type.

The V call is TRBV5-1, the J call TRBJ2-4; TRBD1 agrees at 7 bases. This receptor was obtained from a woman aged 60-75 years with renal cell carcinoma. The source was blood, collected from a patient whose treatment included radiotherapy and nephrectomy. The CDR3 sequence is CASSLGMGQSKNIQYF. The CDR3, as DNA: TGCGCCAGCAGCTTGGGAATGGGACAGAGCAAAAACATTCAGTACTTC.